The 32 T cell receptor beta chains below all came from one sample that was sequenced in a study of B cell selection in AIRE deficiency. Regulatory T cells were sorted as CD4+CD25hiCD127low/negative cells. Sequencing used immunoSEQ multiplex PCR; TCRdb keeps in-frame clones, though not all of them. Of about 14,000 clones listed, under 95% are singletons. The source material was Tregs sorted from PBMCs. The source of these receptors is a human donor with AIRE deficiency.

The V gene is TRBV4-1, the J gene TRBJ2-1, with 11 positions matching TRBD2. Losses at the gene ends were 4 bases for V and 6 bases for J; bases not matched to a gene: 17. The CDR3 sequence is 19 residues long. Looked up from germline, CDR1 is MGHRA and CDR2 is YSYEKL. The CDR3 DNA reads TGCGCCAGCAGCCGCACCATTGATTTAGCGGGAGGGTTGCTCAATGAGCAGTTCTTC. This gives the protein CASSRTIDLAGGLLNEQFF.

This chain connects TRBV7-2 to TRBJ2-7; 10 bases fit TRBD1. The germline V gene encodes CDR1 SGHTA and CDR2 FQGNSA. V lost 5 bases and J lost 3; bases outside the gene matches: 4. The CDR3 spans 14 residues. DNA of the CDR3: TGTGCCAGCAGCCAGGGACAGGGGTTCTACGAGCAGTACTTC. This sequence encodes CASSQGQGFYEQYF. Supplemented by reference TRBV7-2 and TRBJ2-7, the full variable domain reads GAGVSQSPSNKVTEKGKDVELRCDPISGHTALYWYRQSLGQGLEFLIYFQGNSAPDKSGLPSDRFSAERTGGSVSTLTIQRTQQEDSAVYLCASSQGQGFYEQYFGPGTRLTVT.

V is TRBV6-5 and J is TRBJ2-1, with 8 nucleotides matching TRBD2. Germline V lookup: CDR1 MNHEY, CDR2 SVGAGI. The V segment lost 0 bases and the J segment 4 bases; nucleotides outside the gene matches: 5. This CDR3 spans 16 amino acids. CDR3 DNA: TGTGCCAGCAGTTACTCGTTTAGCGGGACTTACAATGAGCAGTTCTTC. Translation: CASSYSFSGTYNEQFF.

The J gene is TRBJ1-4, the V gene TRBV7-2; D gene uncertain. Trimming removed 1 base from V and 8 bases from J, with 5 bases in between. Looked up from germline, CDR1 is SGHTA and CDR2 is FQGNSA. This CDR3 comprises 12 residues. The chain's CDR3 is CASSLVGEKLFF. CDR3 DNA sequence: TGTGCCAGCAGCTTAGTCGGGGAAAAACTGTTTTTT.

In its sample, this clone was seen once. CDR3 DNA sequence: TGTGCCAGCAGCCAAGGTCCGGACAGGGGCAGGGAAAAACTGTTTTTT. Translating gives CASSQGPDRGREKLFF. The V and J genes are TRBV4-2 and TRBJ1-4; 9 nucleotides agree with TRBD1. Unmatched junction bases numbered 8, after V lost 1 base and J lost 8 bases. This CDR3 is 16 amino acids long. The germline gives CDR1 LGHNA, CDR2 YNFKEQ.

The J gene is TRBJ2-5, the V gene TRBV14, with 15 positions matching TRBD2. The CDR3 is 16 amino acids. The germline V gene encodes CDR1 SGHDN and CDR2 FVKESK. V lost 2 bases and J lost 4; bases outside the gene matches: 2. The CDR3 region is CASSQRGLAGGETQYF. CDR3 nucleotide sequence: TGTGCCAGCAGCCAAAGGGGACTAGCGGGAGGAGAGACCCAGTACTTC.

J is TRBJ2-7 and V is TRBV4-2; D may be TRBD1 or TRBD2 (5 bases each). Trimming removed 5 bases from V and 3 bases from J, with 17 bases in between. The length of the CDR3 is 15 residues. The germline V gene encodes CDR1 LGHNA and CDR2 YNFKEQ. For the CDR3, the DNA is TGTGCCAGCAGCTCGGACCGGGGACCAATCTACGAGCAGTACTTC. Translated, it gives CASSSDRGPIYEQYF.

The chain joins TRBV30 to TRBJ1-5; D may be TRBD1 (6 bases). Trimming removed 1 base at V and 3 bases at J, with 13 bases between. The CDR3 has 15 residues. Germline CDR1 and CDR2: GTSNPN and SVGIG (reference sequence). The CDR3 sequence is CAWSEGGTNNQPQHF. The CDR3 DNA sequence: TGTGCCTGGAGTGAGGGGGGCACCAACAATCAGCCCCAGCATTTT. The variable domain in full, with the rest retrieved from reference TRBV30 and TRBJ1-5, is SQTIHQWPATLVQPVGSPLSLECTVEGTSNPNLYWYRQAAGRGLQLLFYSVGIGQISSEVPQNLSASRPQDRQFILSSKKLLLSDSGFYLCAWSEGGTNNQPQHFGDGTRLSIL.

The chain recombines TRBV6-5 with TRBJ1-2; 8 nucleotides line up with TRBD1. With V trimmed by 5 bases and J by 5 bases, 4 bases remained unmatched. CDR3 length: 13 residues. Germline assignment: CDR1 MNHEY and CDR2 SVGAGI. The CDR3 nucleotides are TGTGCCAGCAGTACGGACAGGGAATATGGCTACACCTTC. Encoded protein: CASSTDREYGYTF.

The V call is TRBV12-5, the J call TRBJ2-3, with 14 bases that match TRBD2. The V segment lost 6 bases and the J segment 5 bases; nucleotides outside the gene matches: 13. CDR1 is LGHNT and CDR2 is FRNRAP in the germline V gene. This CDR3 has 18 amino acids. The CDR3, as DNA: TGTGCTAGTGGGAAGAGTGAGGGACTAGCGGGAGTTATAGATACGCAGTATTTT. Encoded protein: CASGKSEGLAGVIDTQYF.

For the CDR3, the DNA is TGTGCCAGCAGCTTACTAGCGGGAGGAACCGGGGAGCTGTTTTTT. Protein: CASSLLAGGTGELFF. The chain is built from TRBV7-9 and TRBJ2-2; 11 nucleotides align to TRBD2. This CDR3 region has 15 residues. Unmatched junction bases numbered 1, after V lost 2 bases and J lost 5 bases. The germline gives CDR1 SEHNR, CDR2 FQNEAQ (reference sequence).

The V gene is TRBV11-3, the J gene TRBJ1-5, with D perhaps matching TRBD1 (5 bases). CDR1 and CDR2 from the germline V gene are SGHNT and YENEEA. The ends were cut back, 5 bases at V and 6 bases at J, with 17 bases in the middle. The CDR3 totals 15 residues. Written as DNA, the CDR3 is TGTGCCAGCAGCCCGCCGAGAGGGGCTGGTCAGCCCCAGCATTTT. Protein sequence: CASSPPRGAGQPQHF.

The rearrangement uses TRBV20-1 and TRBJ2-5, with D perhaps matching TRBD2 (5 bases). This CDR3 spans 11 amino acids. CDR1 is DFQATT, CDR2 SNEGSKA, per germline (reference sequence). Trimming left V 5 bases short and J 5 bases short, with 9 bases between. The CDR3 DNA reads TGCAGTGCTGCGCGAGGGGAGACCCAGTACTTC. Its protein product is CSAARGETQYF.

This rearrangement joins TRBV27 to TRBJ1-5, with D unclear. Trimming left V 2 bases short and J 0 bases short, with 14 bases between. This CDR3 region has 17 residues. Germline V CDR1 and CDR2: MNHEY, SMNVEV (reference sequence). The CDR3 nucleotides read TGTGCCAGCAGTTTAAGGTCCCACCCCGATAGCAATCAGCCCCAGCATTTT. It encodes CASSLRSHPDSNQPQHF.

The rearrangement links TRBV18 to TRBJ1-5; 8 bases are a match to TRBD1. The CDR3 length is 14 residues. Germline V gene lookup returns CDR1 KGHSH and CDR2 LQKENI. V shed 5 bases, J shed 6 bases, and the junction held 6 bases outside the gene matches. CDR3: CASSETGGGQPQHF. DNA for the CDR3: TGTGCCAGCTCAGAAACAGGGGGTGGTCAGCCCCAGCATTTT.

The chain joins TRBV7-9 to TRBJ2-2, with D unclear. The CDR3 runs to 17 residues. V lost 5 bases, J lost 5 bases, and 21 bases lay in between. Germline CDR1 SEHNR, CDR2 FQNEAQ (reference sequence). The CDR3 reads CASSKTPRLQETGELFF. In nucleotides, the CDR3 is TGTGCCAGCAGCAAGACTCCAAGGCTTCAGGAAACCGGGGAGCTGTTTTTT.

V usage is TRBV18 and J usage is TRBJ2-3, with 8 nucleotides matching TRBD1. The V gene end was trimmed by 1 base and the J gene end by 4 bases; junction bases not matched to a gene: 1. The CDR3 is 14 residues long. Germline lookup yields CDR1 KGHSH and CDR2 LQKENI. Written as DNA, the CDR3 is TGTGCCAGCTCACCACAGACAGGGGCAGATACGCAGTATTTT. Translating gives CASSPQTGADTQYF.

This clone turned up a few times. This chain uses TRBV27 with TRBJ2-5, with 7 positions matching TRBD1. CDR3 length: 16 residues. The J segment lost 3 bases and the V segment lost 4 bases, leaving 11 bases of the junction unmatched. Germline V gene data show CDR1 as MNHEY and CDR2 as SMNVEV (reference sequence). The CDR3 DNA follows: TGTGCCAGCAGTTCCTTTAAGGGACAGCTGAAAGAGACCCAGTACTTC. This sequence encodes CASSSFKGQLKETQYF.

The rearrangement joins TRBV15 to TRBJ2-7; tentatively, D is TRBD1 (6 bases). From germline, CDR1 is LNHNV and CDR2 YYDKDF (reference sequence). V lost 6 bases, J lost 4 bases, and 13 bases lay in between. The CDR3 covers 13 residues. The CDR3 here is CATRPRDRYEQYF. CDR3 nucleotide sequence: TGTGCCACCAGACCCCGTGACAGGTACGAGCAGTACTTC.

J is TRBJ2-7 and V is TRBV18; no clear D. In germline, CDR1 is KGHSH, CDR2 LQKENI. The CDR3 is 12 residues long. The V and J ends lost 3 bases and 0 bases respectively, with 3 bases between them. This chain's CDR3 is CASSPSSYEQYF. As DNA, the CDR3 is TGTGCCAGCTCACCGAGCTCCTACGAGCAGTACTTC.

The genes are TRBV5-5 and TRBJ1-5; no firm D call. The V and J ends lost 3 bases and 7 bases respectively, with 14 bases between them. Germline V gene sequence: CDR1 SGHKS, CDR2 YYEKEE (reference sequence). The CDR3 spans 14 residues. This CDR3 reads CASSYGSAGQPQHF. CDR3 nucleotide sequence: TGTGCCAGCAGCTACGGATCAGCCGGGCAGCCCCAGCATTTT.

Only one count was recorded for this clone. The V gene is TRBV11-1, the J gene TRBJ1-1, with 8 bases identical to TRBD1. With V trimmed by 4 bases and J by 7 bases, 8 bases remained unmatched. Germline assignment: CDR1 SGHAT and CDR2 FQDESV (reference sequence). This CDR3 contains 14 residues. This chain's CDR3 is CASSSRTGRIEAFF. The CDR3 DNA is TGTGCCAGCAGCTCCCGGACAGGGCGGATTGAAGCTTTCTTT.

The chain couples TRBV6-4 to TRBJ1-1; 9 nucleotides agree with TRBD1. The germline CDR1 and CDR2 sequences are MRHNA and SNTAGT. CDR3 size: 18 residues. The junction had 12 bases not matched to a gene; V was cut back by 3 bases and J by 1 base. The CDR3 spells CASSEPVRTGAGNTEAFF. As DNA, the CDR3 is TGTGCCAGCAGTGAACCCGTTCGGACAGGGGCCGGGAACACTGAAGCTTTCTTT.

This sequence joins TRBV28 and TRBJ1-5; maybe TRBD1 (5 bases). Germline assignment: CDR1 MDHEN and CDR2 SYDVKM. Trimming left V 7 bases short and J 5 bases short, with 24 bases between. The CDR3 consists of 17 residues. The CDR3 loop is CASTKYVGVGVDQPQHF. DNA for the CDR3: TGTGCCAGCACCAAATATGTGGGGGTCGGAGTGGATCAGCCCCAGCATTTT.

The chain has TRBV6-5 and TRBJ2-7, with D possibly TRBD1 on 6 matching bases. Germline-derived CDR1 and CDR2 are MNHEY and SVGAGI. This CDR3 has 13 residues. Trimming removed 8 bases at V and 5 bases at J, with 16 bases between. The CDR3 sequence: CASGVVGADEQYF. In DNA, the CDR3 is TGTGCCAGCGGAGTTGTGGGGGCGGACGAGCAGTACTTC.

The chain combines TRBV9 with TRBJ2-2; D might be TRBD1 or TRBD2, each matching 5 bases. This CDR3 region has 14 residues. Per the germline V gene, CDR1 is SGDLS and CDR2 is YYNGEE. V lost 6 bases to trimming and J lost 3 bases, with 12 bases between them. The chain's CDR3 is CASTGDPYTGELFF. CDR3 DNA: TGTGCCAGCACCGGGGACCCCTACACCGGGGAGCTGTTTTTT.

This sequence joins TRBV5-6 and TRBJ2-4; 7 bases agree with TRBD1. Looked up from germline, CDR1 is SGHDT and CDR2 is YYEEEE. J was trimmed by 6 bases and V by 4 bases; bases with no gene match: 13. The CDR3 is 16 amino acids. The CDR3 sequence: CASSPSYDRVSNIQYF. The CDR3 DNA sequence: TGTGCCAGCAGCCCTTCGTACGACAGGGTATCAAACATTCAGTACTTC. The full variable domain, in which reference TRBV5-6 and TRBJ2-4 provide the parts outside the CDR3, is DAGVTQSPTHLIKTRGQQVTLRCSPKSGHDTVSWYQQALGQGPQFIFQYYEEEERQRGNFPDRFSGHQFPNYSSELNVNALLLGDSALYLCASSPSYDRVSNIQYFGAGTRLSVL.

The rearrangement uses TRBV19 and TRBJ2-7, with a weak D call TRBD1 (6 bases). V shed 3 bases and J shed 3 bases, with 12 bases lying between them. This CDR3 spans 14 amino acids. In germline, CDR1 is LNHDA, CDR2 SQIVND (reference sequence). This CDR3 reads CASSMTGADYEQYF. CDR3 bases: TGTGCCAGTAGTATGACAGGCGCCGACTACGAGCAGTACTTC.

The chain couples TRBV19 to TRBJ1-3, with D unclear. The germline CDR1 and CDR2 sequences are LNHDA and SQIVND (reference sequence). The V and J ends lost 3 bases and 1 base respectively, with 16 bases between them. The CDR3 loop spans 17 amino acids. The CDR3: CASSMKADLYSGNTIYF. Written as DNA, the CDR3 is TGTGCCAGTAGTATGAAGGCAGACCTGTATTCTGGAAACACCATATATTTT.

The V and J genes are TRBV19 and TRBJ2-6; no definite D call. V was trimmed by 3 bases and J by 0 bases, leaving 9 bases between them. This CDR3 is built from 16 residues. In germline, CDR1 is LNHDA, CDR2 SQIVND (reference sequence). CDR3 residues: CASSISASSGANVLTF. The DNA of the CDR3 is TGTGCCAGTAGTATCAGCGCCTCCTCTGGGGCCAACGTCCTGACTTTC.

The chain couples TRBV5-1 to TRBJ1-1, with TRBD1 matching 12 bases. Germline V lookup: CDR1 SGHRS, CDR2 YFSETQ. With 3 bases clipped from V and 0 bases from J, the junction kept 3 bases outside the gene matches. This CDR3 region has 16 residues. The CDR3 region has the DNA TGCGCCAGCAGCTCCGGGACAGGGGGCATGAACACTGAAGCTTTCTTT. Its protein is CASSSGTGGMNTEAFF.

CDR3 coding DNA: TGTGCCAGCAGCTCCACTAGCGGGAGGATTTCGTACTTC. Protein sequence: CASSSTSGRISYF. The chain joins TRBV7-3 to TRBJ2-7; 12 bases align to TRBD2. V dropped 4 bases and J dropped 12; count of bases not matched to a gene: 7. There are 13 residues in the CDR3. CDR1 and CDR2 (germline): SGHTA, FQGTGA.